The present TCR beta chain was sequenced within a study of T cells after yellow fever vaccination. Study as a whole: Preparation of fractions with low cell numbers was performed using SMART-Seq v4 Ultra Low Input. Whole-study findings and limits: When the response was secondary, it was weaker but reached its peak faster, day 5 versus 15. Primary-vaccination clones mostly resurfaced post-booster (about 96% CD4, more than 80% CD8).

Template-switching 5'RACE yielded the TCR cDNA; a universal primer site and UMIs were added in the process. TCRdb reanalysed the 5' RACE reads using MiXCR and keeps one entry per CDR3 protein. In the table there are some 400,000 distinct CDR3 sequences, around 20% of which are singletons. V shed 6 bases, J shed 4 bases, and the junction held 7 bases outside the gene matches. The CDR3 sequence is 15 residues long. As for this clonotype: Its antigen is unidentified.

The sequenced sample was PBMCs, obtained before the yellow fever booster vaccination. The chain joins TRBV12-3 or TRBV12-4 to TRBJ2-2, with 8 bases aligning to TRBD1. The TCR originated in a man younger than 35 who received the YFV17D yellow fever vaccine. In DNA, the CDR3 is TGTGCCAGCAGATTACGACAGGGGTCCACCGGGGAGCTGTTTTTT. It translates to CASRLRQGSTGELFF.